This TCR beta chain was sequenced for a study of blood T cell repertoires in COVID-19. About the study: Both acute and convalescent COVID-19 samples were obtained from the United States, Italy and Spain. Sources were T cells, B-cell-depleted T cells, or PBMCs; the material itself was cDNA or gDNA.

CDR3 length equals 14 residues. With V trimmed by 6 bases and J by 1 base, 3 bases remained unmatched. In germline, CDR1 is MNHEY, CDR2 SMNVEV (reference sequence). The participants were between about 18 and 90 years old and came from some 23 US areas. Two consecutive negative NP/OP PCR tests, clearance, or resolved symptoms defined Cohort 3 recovery. This table comes from immunoSEQ multiplex PCR, and its TCRdb copy is limited to in-frame clones, with some not included. The data show approximately 160,000 clones, with about 90% seen just once and roughly 7% held by the top ten. The chain has TRBV27 and TRBJ2-7; 10 nucleotides agree with TRBD2. The clonotype comes from a woman between 50 and 59 years old who had recovered from COVID-19. Sequenced sample: PBMCs or T cells enriched from blood (not recorded which). The CDR3 loop is CASRGLASSYEQYF. As DNA, the CDR3 is TGTGCCAGCAGGGGACTAGCGAGTTCCTACGAGCAGTACTTC.